This T cell receptor (beta chain) is drawn from a study of T cell responses to AZD1222 COVID-19 vaccine. Comments on this clone: As yet, its antigen is unknown.

V gave up 4 bases and J gave up 6 bases; unmatched junction bases: 8. Germline loops: CDR1 SGHRS, CDR2 YFSETQ. The CDR3 contains 15 residues. Points from the study as a whole: Among those given AZD1222, only 6 or 7 were seropositive at baseline. Spike-specific TCRs gained breadth and depth after people received two AZD1222 doses. Donors, mostly white British, included more females; clonal diversity was possibly underestimated. As reported, nearly half of all spike-specific TCRs target variant regions that are unmutated.

TCRdb keeps only in-frame clones here, not all; method: immunoSEQ multiplex PCR. The sample has approximately 140,000 clones; more than 75% are singletons. This clonotype was obtained from an adult in good health. The sequences come from peripheral blood, collected on day 0 of MenACWY control vaccination. The chain links TRBV5-1 to TRBJ2-2; 8 bases agree with TRBD1. The CDR3 region is CASSIGQGRPGELFF. CDR3 sequence (DNA): TGCGCCAGCAGCATCGGACAGGGTCGGCCCGGGGAGCTGTTTTTT.